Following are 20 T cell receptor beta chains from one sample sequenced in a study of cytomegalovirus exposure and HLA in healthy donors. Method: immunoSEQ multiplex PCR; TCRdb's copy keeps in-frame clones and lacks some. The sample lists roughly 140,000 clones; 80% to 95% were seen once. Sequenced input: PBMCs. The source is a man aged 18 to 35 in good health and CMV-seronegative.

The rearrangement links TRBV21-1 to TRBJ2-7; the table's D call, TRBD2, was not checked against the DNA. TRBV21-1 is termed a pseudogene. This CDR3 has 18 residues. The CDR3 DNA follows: TGTGCCAGCAGCGATGGAGGACTAGCGCTTAAAATCTCCTACGAGCAGTACGTC. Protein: CASSDGGLALKISYEQYV.

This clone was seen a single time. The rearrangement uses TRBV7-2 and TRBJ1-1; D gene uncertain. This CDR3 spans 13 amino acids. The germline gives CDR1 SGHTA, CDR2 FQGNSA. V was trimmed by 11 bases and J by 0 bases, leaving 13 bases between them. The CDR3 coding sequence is TGTGCCTCTAATAGCGGGATGAACACTGAAGCTTTCTTT. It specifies CASNSGMNTEAFF.

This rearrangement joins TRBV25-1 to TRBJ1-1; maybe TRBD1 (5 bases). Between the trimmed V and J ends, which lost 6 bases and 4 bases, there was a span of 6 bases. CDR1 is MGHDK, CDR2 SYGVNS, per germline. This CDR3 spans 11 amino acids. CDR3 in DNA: TGTGCCAGCAGACAGGCCACTGAAGCTTTCTTT. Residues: CASRQATEAFF. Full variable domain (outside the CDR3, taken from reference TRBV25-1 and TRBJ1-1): EADIYQTPRYLVIGTGKKITLECSQTMGHDKMYWYQQDPGMELHLIHYSYGVNSTEKGDLSSESTVSRIRTEHFPLTLESARPSHTSQYLCASRQATEAFFGQGTRLTVV.

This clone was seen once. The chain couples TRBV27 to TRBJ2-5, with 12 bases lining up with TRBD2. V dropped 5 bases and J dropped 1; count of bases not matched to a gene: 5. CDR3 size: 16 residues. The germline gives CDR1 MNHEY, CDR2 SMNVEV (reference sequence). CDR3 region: CASSLLAGGSQETQYF. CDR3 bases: TGTGCCAGCAGTCTACTAGCGGGGGGCTCCCAAGAGACCCAGTACTTC.

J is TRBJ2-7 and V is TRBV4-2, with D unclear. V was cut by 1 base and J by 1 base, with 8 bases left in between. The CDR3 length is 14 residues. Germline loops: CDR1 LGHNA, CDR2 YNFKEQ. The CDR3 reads CASSQGAVSYEQYF. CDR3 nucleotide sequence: TGTGCCAGCAGCCAAGGGGCAGTTTCCTACGAGCAGTACTTC.

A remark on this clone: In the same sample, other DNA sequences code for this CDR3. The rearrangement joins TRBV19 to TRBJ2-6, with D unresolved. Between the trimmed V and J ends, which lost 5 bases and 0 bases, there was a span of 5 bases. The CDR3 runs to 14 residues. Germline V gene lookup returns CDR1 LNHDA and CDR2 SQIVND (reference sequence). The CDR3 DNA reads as TGTGCCAGTAGTTCGGGCTCTGGGGCCAACGTCCTGACTTTC. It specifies CASSSGSGANVLTF.

Written as DNA, the CDR3 is TGTGCCATCAGTTCAGGGGACGATGAAAAACTGTTTTTT. The encoded protein is CAISSGDDEKLFF. The chain uses TRBV10-3 and TRBJ1-4; TRBD1 might be the D (6 bases). This CDR3 contains 13 residues. V was clipped by 5 bases and J by 6 bases, with 10 bases between them. Germline CDR1 reads ENHRY; CDR2 reads SYGVKD.

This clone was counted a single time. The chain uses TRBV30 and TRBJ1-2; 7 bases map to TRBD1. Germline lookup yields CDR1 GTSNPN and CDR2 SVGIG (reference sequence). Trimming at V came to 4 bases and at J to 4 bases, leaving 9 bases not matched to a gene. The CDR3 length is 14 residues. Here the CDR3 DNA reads TGTGCCTGGAACGTACAGGGGTCAACCTATGGCTACACCTTC. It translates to CAWNVQGSTYGYTF.

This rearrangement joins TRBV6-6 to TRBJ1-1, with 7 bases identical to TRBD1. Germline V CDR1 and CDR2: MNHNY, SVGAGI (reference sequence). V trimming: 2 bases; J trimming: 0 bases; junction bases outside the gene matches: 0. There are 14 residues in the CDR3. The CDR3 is CASSYGTVNTEAFF. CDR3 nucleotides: TGTGCCAGCAGTTACGGGACAGTGAACACTGAAGCTTTCTTT.

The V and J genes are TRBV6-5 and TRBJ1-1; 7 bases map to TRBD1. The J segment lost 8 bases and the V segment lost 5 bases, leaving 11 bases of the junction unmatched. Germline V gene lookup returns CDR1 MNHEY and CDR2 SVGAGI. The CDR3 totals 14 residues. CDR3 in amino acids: CASSPDRASPEAFF. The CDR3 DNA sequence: TGTGCCAGCAGTCCCGACAGGGCGTCCCCCGAAGCTTTCTTT.

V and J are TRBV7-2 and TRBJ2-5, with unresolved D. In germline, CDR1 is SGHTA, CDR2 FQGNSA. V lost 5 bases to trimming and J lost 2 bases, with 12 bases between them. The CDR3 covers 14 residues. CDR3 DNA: TGTGCCAGCAGCCGGGTCGGTGCACAAGAGACCCAGTACTTC. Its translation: CASSRVGAQETQYF.

The CDR3 region is CASSLRQGPSYEQYF. DNA of the CDR3: TGTGCCAGCAGTTTAAGACAGGGGCCCTCCTACGAGCAGTACTTC. The chain carries TRBV27 and TRBJ2-7, with 8 bases aligning to TRBD1. V dropped 2 bases and J dropped 0; count of bases not matched to a gene: 3. CDR3 length equals 15 residues. Germline assignment: CDR1 MNHEY and CDR2 SMNVEV (reference sequence).

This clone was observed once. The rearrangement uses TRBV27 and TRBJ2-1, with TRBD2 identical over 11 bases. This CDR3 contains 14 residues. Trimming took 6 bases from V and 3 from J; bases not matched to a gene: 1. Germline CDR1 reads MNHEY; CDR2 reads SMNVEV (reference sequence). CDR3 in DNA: TGTGCCAGCAGAACTAGCGGGAGCTACAATGAGCAGTTCTTC. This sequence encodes CASRTSGSYNEQFF.

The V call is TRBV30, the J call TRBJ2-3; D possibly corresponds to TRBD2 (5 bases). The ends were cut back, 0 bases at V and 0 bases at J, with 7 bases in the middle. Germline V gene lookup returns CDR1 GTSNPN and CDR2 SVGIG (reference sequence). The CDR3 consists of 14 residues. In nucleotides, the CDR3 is TGTGCCTGGAGTGTACTAGGTAGCACAGATACGCAGTATTTT. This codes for CAWSVLGSTDTQYF.

The CDR3 DNA reads TGTGCCAGTCAGGGCCGCTCTCGGGCGGCTAATGAAAAACTGTTTTTT. Protein product: CASQGRSRAANEKLFF. The genes are TRBV19 and TRBJ1-4; possibly TRBD1 for D (5 bases). Germline V gives CDR1 LNHDA, CDR2 SQIVND (reference sequence). The V end was cut by 8 bases, the J end by 3 bases, with 19 bases between. CDR3 length equals 16 residues.

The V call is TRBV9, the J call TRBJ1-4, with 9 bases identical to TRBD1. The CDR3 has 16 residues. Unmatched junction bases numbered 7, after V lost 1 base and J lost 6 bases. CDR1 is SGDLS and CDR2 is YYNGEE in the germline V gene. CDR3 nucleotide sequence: TGTGCCAGCAGCGTAAGTGGGGACAGGGTAGATGAAAAACTGTTTTTT. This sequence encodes CASSVSGDRVDEKLFF. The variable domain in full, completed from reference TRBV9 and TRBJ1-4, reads DSGVTQTPKHLITATGQRVTLRCSPRSGDLSVYWYQQSLDQGLQFLIQYYNGEERAKGNILERFSAQQFPDLHSELNLSSLELGDSALYFCASSVSGDRVDEKLFFGSGTQLSVL.

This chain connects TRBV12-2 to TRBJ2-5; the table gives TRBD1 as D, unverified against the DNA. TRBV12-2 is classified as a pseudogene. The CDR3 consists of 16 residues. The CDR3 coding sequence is TGTGCAAGTCGCTCCCGACCGGGACAGGGCTACGAGACCCAGTACTTC. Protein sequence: CASRSRPGQGYETQYF.

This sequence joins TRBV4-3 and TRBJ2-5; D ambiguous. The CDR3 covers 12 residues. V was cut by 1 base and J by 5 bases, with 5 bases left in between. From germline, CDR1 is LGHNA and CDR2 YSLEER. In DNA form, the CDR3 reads TGCGCCAGCAGCCAAGCGAGGGAGACCCAGTACTTC. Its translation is CASSQARETQYF.

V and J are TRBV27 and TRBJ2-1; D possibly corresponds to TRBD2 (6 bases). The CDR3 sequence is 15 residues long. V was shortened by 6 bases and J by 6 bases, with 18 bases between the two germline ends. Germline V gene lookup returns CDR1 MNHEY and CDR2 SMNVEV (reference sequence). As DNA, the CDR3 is TGTGCCAGCAGCCTTAGCGGCGCCCTGGCCAATGAGCAGTTCTTC. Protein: CASSLSGALANEQFF.

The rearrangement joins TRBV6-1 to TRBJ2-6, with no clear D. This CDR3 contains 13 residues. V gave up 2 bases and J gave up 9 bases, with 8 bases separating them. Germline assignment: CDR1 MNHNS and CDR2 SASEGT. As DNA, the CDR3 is TGTGCCAGCAGTGAATGGCAGGTCAACGTCCTGACTTTC. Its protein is CASSEWQVNVLTF.